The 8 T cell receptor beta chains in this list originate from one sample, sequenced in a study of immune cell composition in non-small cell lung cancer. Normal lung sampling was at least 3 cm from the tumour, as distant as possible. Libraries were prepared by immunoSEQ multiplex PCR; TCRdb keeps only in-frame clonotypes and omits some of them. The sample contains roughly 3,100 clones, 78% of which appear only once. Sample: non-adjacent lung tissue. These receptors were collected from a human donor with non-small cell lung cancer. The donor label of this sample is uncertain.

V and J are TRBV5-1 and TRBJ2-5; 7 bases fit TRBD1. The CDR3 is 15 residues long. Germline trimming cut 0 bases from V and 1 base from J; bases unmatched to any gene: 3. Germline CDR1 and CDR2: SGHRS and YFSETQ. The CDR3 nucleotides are TGCGCCAGCAGCTTGGTCGACAGGGCCCAAGAGACCCAGTACTTC. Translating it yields CASSLVDRAQETQYF.

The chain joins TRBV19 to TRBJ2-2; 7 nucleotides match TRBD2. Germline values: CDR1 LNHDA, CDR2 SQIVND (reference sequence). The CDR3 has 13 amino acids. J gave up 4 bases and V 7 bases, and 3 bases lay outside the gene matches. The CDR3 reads CASTAGATGELFF. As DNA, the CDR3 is TGTGCCAGTACGGCGGGAGCCACCGGGGAGCTGTTTTTT.

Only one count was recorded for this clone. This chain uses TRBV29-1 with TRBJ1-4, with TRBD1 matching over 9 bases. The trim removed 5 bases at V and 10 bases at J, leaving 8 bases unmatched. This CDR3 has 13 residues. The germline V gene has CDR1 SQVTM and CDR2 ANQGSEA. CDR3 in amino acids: CSVPGQGNGKLFF. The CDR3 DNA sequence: TGCAGCGTTCCGGGACAGGGAAACGGAAAACTGTTTTTT.

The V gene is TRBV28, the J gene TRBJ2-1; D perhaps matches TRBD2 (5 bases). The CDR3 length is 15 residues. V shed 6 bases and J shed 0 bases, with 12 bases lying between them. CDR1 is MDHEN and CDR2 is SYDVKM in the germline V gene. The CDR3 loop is CASSLSASSYNEQFF. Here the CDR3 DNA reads TGTGCCAGCAGCCTTAGCGCGAGCTCCTACAATGAGCAGTTCTTC.

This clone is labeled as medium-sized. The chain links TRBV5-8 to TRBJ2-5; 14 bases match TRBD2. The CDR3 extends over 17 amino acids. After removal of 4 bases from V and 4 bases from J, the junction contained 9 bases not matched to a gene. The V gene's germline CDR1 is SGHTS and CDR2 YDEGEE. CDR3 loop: CASSPRRLAGGRETQYF. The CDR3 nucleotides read TGTGCCAGCAGCCCGCGCCGACTAGCGGGAGGGCGAGAGACCCAGTACTTC.

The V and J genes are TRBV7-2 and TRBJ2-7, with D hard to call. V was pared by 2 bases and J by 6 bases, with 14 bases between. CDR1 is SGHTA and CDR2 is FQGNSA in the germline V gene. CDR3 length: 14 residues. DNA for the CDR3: TGTGCCAGCAGCTTATCTGCAGCATCTAGCGAGCAGTACTTC. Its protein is CASSLSAASSEQYF.

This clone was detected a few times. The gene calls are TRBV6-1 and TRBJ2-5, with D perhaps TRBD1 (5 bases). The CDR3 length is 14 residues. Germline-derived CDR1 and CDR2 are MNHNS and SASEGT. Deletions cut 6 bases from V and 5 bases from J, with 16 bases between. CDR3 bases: TGTGCCAGCAGATCTCAGGGTCCCTTGGAGACCCAGTACTTC. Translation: CASRSQGPLETQYF.

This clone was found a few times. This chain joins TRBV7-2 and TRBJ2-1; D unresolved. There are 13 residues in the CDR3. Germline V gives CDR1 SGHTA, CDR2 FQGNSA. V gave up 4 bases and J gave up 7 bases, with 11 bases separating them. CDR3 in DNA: TGTGCCAGCAGCTCCCAAAATGCGAATGAGCAGTTCTTC. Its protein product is CASSSQNANEQFF.